This T cell receptor beta chain was obtained from a study of T-cell memory formation after mild COVID-19. This CDR3 contains 14 residues. V was trimmed by 3 bases and J by 2 bases, leaving 10 bases between them. In TCRdb, the 5' RACE reads were re-called with MiXCR into one record per CDR3 protein. The sample holds hundreds of thousands of distinct CDR3 sequences, under 30% seen once. This clonotype came up many times. J is TRBJ1-2 and V is TRBV12-3 or TRBV12-4; D not certain. The receptor was derived from an adult woman who had mild COVID-19 (a few samples of this study predate the infection). Cell type and time point are not known. Sequences were obtained from PBMCs or a T cell subset sorted from them (not recorded which). CDR3 nucleotide sequence: TGTGCCAGCAGTTTTTCCGATTTGAACTATGGCTACACCTTC. This sequence encodes CASSFSDLNYGYTF.